Only one count was recorded for the clone carrying this TCR beta chain. Its matching antigen is unknown. Germline assignment: CDR1 LNHDA and CDR2 SQIVND (reference sequence). The J segment lost 5 bases and the V segment lost 6 bases, leaving 10 bases of the junction unmatched. The CDR3 consists of 15 residues. The data were taken from a study of cytomegalovirus exposure and HLA in healthy donors. Everyone who donated was a healthy bone marrow donor. General study points: In the analysis, some V segments, TRBV6-2 and TRBV6-3 included, were excluded as indistinguishable. Upon later analysis, HLA-associated TCR beta chains proved more clonally expanded than other, equally common chains.

Both 60 Vbeta primers and 13 Jbeta primers went into the PCR. Generated by immunoSEQ multiplex PCR, the TCRdb table keeps only in-frame clones and is missing some. This table has tens of thousands of clones, over 60% appearing once. The rearrangement joins TRBV19 to TRBJ1-5; 7 positions agree with TRBD1. The sequencing sample was made of PBMCs. The source is a female donor in good health and CMV-seronegative. The CDR3 sequence is CASSIMDRIDQPQHF. The CDR3 bases are TGTGCCAGTAGCATAATGGACAGGATAGATCAGCCCCAGCATTTT.